Following are 21 T cell receptor beta chains from one sample sequenced in a study of T cell changes during pregnancy in multiple sclerosis. TCRdb's table, derived via immunoSEQ multiplex PCR, lists solely in-frame clones and lacks some. The sample records about 72,000 clones, 91% being singletons. The source material was peripheral blood, sampled in the third trimester of pregnancy. The receptors were gathered from a female donor in good health, enrolled as a control in a pregnancy study.

This chain joins TRBV5-1 and TRBJ1-4, with D perhaps matching TRBD1 (6 bases). V dropped 4 bases and J dropped 3 bases, with 22 bases sitting between them. Germline lookup yields CDR1 SGHRS and CDR2 YFSETQ. The CDR3 contains 18 residues. The CDR3 region is CASSLQGPTLRANEKLFF. The DNA of the CDR3 is TGCGCCAGCAGCCTACAGGGTCCGACCCTCAGGGCTAATGAAAAACTGTTTTTT. The variable domain in full, with the rest retrieved from reference TRBV5-1 and TRBJ1-4, is KAGVTQTPRYLIKTRGQQVTLSCSPISGHRSVSWYQQTPGQGLQFLFEYFSETQRNKGNFPGRFSGRQFSNSRSEMNVSTLELGDSALYLCASSLQGPTLRANEKLFFGSGTQLSVL.

This rearrangement joins TRBV9 to TRBJ2-5, with D possibly matching TRBD1 (5 bases). Trimming cost V 4 bases and J 5 bases, with 18 bases left between them. In germline, CDR1 is SGDLS, CDR2 YYNGEE. The CDR3 loop spans 15 amino acids. CDR3 DNA sequence: TGTGCCAGCAGCACGAGGCAAGGGGATGGGGAGACCCAGTACTTC. Encoded protein: CASSTRQGDGETQYF.

This chain uses TRBV11-2 with TRBJ2-6; maybe TRBD1 (5 bases). Trimming removed 5 bases from V and 1 base from J, with 18 bases in between. The CDR3 sequence is 18 residues long. Germline CDR1 is SGHAT and CDR2 is FQNNGV. DNA of the CDR3: TGTGCCAGCAGCCCCCATCAGGGCGTTATTTCTGGGGCCAACGTCCTGACTTTC. Translated, it gives CASSPHQGVISGANVLTF.

The chain uses TRBV5-1 and TRBJ2-5; possibly TRBD2 for D (7 bases). Trimming took off 0 bases at V and 7 bases at J, with 16 bases between the two ends. This CDR3 region has 15 residues. Germline CDR1 and CDR2: SGHRS and YFSETQ. CDR3 sequence: CASSLVGGLLGTQYF. Written as DNA, the CDR3 is TGCGCCAGCAGCTTGGTCGGGGGGCTTCTTGGGACCCAGTACTTC. Full variable domain (rest looked up from reference TRBV5-1 and TRBJ2-5): KAGVTQTPRYLIKTRGQQVTLSCSPISGHRSVSWYQQTPGQGLQFLFEYFSETQRNKGNFPGRFSGRQFSNSRSEMNVSTLELGDSALYLCASSLVGGLLGTQYFGPGTRLLVL.

The chain carries TRBV5-1 and TRBJ1-6; D not certain. Germline V gene data show CDR1 as SGHRS and CDR2 as YFSETQ. The CDR3 is made up of 13 amino acids. V was clipped by 4 bases and J by 5 bases, with 7 bases between them. The CDR3 loop reads CASSGQDNSPLHF. The DNA of the CDR3 is TGCGCCAGCAGCGGGCAGGATAATTCACCCCTCCACTTT.

CDR3: CASKAGEPYEQYF. The CDR3 DNA reads as TGTGCCAGCAAAGCGGGGGAGCCCTACGAGCAGTACTTC. The rearrangement links TRBV7-2 to TRBJ2-7; TRBD2 matches 8 bases. This CDR3 has 13 amino acids. V lost 7 bases and J lost 2; bases outside the gene matches: 4. The germline CDR1 and CDR2 sequences are SGHTA and FQGNSA.

The CDR3 reads CASSPQSGGRSYEQYF. CDR3 DNA sequence: TGCGCCAGCAGCCCCCAATCGGGGGGCCGCTCCTACGAGCAGTACTTC. The rearrangement uses TRBV4-1 and TRBJ2-7; D might be TRBD2 (7 bases). This CDR3 is 16 amino acids long. Trimming stripped 4 bases from V and 0 bases from J, with 16 bases between. The germline CDR1 and CDR2 sequences are MGHRA and YSYEKL.

The chain combines TRBV4-3 with TRBJ1-3; D is ambiguous. The CDR3 loop spans 16 amino acids. From germline, CDR1 is LGHNA and CDR2 YSLEER. The V and J ends lost 0 bases and 3 bases respectively, with 12 bases between them. CDR3: CASSQDPRVLGNTIYF. In DNA, the CDR3 is TGCGCCAGCAGCCAAGATCCCCGGGTACTTGGAAACACCATATATTTT.

This clone was seen once. The chain links TRBV4-1 to TRBJ1-6; 8 bases fit TRBD1. Germline V lookup: CDR1 MGHRA, CDR2 YSYEKL. V shed 4 bases, J shed 0 bases, and the junction held 17 bases outside the gene matches. CDR3 length: 21 amino acids. The CDR3 coding sequence is TGCGCCAGCAGCCCTTACCAGACAGGGGTGAGACCGAGCTCCTATAATTCACCCCTCCACTTT. Translating it yields CASSPYQTGVRPSSYNSPLHF.

This rearrangement joins TRBV7-2 to TRBJ2-2; 7 nucleotides line up with TRBD1. Unmatched junction bases numbered 7, after V lost 4 bases and J lost 5 bases. The CDR3 is 15 residues long. Germline V CDR1 and CDR2: SGHTA, FQGNSA. The CDR3 DNA follows: TGTGCCAGCAGCTCCTACAGGGGTGGGACCGGGGAGCTGTTTTTT. Translated: CASSSYRGGTGELFF.

J is TRBJ1-6 and V is TRBV4-1, with D unresolved. Germline CDR1 and CDR2: MGHRA and YSYEKL. CDR3 size: 15 residues. V was cut by 0 bases and J by 5 bases, with 8 bases left in between. CDR3 residues: CASSQDRGNNSPLHF. In nucleotides, the CDR3 is TGCGCCAGCAGCCAAGACCGAGGAAATAATTCACCCCTCCACTTT.

The rearrangement joins TRBV7-6 to TRBJ2-7; D uncertain. Between the trimmed V and J ends, which lost 3 bases and 0 bases, there was a span of 12 bases. The CDR3 consists of 15 residues. CDR1 SGHVS and CDR2 FNYEAQ come from the germline V gene. CDR3 nucleotide sequence: TGTGCCAGCAGCTTGTCCACTGAGAGCTCCTACGAGCAGTACTTC. This gives the protein CASSLSTESSYEQYF.

V and J are TRBV7-2 and TRBJ2-7, with a weak D call TRBD1 (5 bases). Germline-derived CDR1 and CDR2 are SGHTA and FQGNSA. The V and J ends lost 4 bases and 3 bases respectively, with 7 bases between them. The CDR3 has 12 amino acids. Written as DNA, the CDR3 is TGTGCCAGCAGCTACACAGGCTACGAGCAGTACTTC. It specifies CASSYTGYEQYF.

The chain combines TRBV30 with TRBJ1-2; D gene unclear. Germline V gene lookup returns CDR1 GTSNPN and CDR2 SVGIG (reference sequence). With 2 bases removed from V and 6 bases from J, the gap between germline ends came to 16 bases. The CDR3 extends over 14 amino acids. The CDR3 region has the DNA TGTGCCTGGAGTCTACCAACATTCGGGAATGGCTACACCTTC. This sequence encodes CAWSLPTFGNGYTF.

This chain joins TRBV6-5 and TRBJ1-1; 8 positions match TRBD1. CDR3 length: 15 residues. Trimming at V came to 5 bases and at J to 5 bases, leaving 10 bases not matched to a gene. In germline, CDR1 is MNHEY, CDR2 SVGAGI. CDR3 protein: CASSPGPGGWTEAFF. CDR3 sequence (DNA): TGTGCCAGCAGTCCGGGTCCAGGGGGCTGGACTGAAGCTTTCTTT.

The chain employs TRBV10-2 and TRBJ2-7; 10 nucleotides align to TRBD2. The CDR3 has 16 residues. Trimming removed 0 bases from V and 5 bases from J; junction bases left unmatched: 7. The germline gives CDR1 WSHSY, CDR2 SAAADI. The CDR3 loop reads CASSESTLAGDDEQYF. CDR3 nucleotide sequence: TGCGCCAGCAGTGAGTCGACTCTAGCGGGAGATGACGAGCAGTACTTC.

The gene calls are TRBV5-1 and TRBJ2-7, with TRBD1 identical over 7 bases. CDR3 length equals 20 residues. Unmatched junction bases numbered 24, after V lost 0 bases and J lost 6 bases. Germline loops: CDR1 SGHRS, CDR2 YFSETQ. CDR3 sequence: CASSLALAGGMVGGQVEQYF. CDR3 DNA sequence: TGCGCCAGCAGCTTGGCCCTGGCAGGGGGAATGGTGGGTGGGCAAGTCGAGCAGTACTTC.

The gene calls are TRBV6-1 and TRBJ1-1, with a tentative D call TRBD1 (5 bases). CDR3 size: 14 residues. Germline values: CDR1 MNHNS, CDR2 SASEGT. V lost 10 bases, J lost 1 base, and 16 bases lay in between. The CDR3 region has the DNA TGTGCCACACGGGATGGGGGGGAGAACACTGAAGCTTTCTTT. Translating gives CATRDGGENTEAFF.

Only one count was recorded for this clone. The chain has TRBV5-4 and TRBJ2-7; D unclear. The CDR3 consists of 13 residues. Germline V CDR1 and CDR2: SGHNT, YYREEE (reference sequence). V was clipped by 4 bases and J by 5 bases, with 13 bases between them. The CDR3 loop is CASSLLESHEQYF. The CDR3 bases are TGTGCCAGCAGCCTCCTAGAATCTCACGAGCAGTACTTC.

This clone was counted a single time. This chain connects TRBV27 to TRBJ2-7, with 7 bases lining up with TRBD1. V was clipped by 5 bases and J by 7 bases; unmatched bases: 8. Germline lookup yields CDR1 MNHEY and CDR2 SMNVEV (reference sequence). CDR3 length: 13 amino acids. The CDR3 DNA follows: TGTGCCAGCAGTCCTAGGGGGCCGAAAGAGCAGTACTTC. Residues: CASSPRGPKEQYF.

The CDR3 DNA is TGTGCCAGCAGCGTACCCGGGAGTTCCTACGAGCAGTACTTC. Translated, it gives CASSVPGSSYEQYF. The chain is built from TRBV7-9 and TRBJ2-7, with D tentatively TRBD2 (6 bases). Trimming pared 5 bases from V and 1 base from J, leaving 12 bases between. CDR1 SEHNR and CDR2 FQNEAQ come from the germline V gene (reference sequence). The CDR3 spans 14 residues. Full variable domain (missing parts from reference TRBV7-9 and TRBJ2-7): DTGVSQNPRHKITKRGQNVTFRCDPISEHNRLYWYRQTLGQGPEFLTYFQNEAQLEKSRLLSDRFSAERPKGSFSTLEIQRTEQGDSAMYLCASSVPGSSYEQYFGPGTRLTVT.